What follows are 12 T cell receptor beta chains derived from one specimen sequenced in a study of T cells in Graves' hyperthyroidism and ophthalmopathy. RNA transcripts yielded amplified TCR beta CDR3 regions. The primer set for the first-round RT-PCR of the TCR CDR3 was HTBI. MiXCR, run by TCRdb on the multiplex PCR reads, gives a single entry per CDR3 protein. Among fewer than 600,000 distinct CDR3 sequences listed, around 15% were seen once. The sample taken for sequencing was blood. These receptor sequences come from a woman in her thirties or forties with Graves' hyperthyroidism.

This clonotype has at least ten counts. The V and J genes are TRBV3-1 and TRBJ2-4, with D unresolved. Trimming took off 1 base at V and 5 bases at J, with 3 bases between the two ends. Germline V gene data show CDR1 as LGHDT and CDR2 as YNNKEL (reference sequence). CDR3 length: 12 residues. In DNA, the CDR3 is TGTGCCAGCAGCCAAGTGGAAAACATTCAGTACTTC. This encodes CASSQVENIQYF.

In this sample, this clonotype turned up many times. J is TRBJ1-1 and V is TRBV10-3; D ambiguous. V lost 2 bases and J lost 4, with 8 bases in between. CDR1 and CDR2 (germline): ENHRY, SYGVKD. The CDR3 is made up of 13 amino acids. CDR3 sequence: CAISERAGTEAFF. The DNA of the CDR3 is TGTGCCATCAGTGAGCGGGCGGGCACTGAAGCTTTCTTT.

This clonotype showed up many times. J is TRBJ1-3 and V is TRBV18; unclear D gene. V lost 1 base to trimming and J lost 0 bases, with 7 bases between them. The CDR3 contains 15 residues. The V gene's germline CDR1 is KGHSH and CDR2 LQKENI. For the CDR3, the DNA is TGTGCCAGCTCACCACAAGCAAACTCTGGAAACACCATATATTTT. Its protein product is CASSPQANSGNTIYF.

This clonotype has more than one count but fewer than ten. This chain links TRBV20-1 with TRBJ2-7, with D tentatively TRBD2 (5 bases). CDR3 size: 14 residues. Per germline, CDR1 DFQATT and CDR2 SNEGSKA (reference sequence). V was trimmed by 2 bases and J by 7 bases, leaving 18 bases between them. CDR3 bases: TGCAGTGCTAGAAATACGGGAAAGGGAAGGGAGCAGTACTTC. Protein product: CSARNTGKGREQYF.

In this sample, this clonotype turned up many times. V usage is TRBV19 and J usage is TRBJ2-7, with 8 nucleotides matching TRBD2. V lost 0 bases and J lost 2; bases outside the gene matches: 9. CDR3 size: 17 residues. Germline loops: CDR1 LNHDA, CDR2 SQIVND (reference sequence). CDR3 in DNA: TGTGCCAGTAGTATAGATGGTGCAGCGGGAGTCCCCTACGAGCAGTACTTC. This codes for CASSIDGAAGVPYEQYF.

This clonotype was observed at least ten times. The CDR3 reads CASSVEAGAEQYF. For the CDR3, the DNA is TGTGCCAGCAGCGTAGAAGCGGGGGCCGAGCAGTACTTC. The V gene is TRBV9, the J gene TRBJ2-7; 8 bases are a match to TRBD2. CDR3 length: 13 residues. CDR1 is SGDLS and CDR2 is YYNGEE in the germline V gene. V trimming: 0 bases; J trimming: 6 bases; junction bases outside the gene matches: 2.

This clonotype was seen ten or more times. The CDR3 reads CAFNRGVDQPQHF. The CDR3 DNA is TGTGCCTTTAACAGAGGGGTGGACCAGCCCCAGCATTTT. V usage is TRBV30 and J usage is TRBJ1-5; TRBD1 might be the D (5 bases). With 7 bases removed from V and 7 bases from J, the gap between germline ends came to 17 bases. CDR1 and CDR2 from the germline V gene are GTSNPN and SVGIG (reference sequence). CDR3 length: 13 residues.

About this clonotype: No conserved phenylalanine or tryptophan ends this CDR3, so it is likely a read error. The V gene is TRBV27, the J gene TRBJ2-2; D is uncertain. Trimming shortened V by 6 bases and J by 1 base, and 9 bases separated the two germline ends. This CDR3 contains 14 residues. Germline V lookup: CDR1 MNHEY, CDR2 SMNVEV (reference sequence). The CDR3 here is CASSPSGNTGELFS. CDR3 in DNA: TGTGCCAGCAGCCCGAGTGGGAACACCGGGGAGCTGTTTTCT.

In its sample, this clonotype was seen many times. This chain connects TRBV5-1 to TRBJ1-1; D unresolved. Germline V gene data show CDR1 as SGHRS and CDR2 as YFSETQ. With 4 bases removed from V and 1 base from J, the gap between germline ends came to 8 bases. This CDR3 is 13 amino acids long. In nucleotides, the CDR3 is TGCGCCAGCAGCGCGATGGGGAACACTGAAGCTTTCTTT. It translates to CASSAMGNTEAFF.

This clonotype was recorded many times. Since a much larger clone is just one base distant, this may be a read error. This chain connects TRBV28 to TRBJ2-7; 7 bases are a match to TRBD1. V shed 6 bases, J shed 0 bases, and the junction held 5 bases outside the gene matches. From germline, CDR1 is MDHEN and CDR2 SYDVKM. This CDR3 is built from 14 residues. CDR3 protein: CASRRQGTSYEQYF. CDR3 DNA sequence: TGTGCCAGCAGACGACAGGGAACCTCCTACGAGCAGTACTTC.

CDR3 nucleotides: TGTGCCAGCAGTGGAGAGACTAGCAGGCATCTCATGTACTTC. This gives the protein CASSGETSRHLMYF. This rearrangement joins TRBV2 to TRBJ2-5, with 7 nucleotides matching TRBD2. Germline CDR1 is SNHLY and CDR2 is FYNNEI. The CDR3 has 14 residues. The V segment lost 4 bases and the J segment 13 bases; nucleotides outside the gene matches: 15.

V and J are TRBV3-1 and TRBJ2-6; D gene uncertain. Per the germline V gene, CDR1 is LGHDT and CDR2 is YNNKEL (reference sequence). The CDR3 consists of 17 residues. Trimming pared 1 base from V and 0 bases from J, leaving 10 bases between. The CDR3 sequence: CASSQVTASSGANVLTF. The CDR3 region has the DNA TGTGCCAGCAGCCAAGTAACAGCCTCCTCTGGGGCCAACGTCCTGACTTTC.